The 13 T cell receptor beta chains listed next were all sequenced from one sample in a study of technical replicates of blood from a few donors. This table comes from immunoSEQ multiplex PCR, and its TCRdb copy is limited to in-frame clones, with some not included. The sample gives some 93,000 clones, nearly 97% of which show up once; 0.26% is in the top ten. Sequencing was done on a sample of T cells isolated from PBMCs. Receptors originate from a human donor in good health.

This clone has only one observation. CDR3: CASSELQGAEEKLFF. The CDR3 bases are TGTGCCAGCAGTGAGTTACAGGGGGCGGAGGAAAAACTGTTTTTT. The chain is built from TRBV25-1 and TRBJ1-4; 9 nucleotides match TRBD1. The CDR3 runs to 15 residues. The germline CDR1 and CDR2 sequences are MGHDK and SYGVNS. The junction had 7 bases not matched to a gene; V was cut back by 3 bases and J by 8 bases.

The rearrangement uses TRBV10-2 and TRBJ2-7, with D perhaps matching TRBD1 (5 bases). Trimming removed 6 bases from V and 4 bases from J, with 13 bases in between. This CDR3 contains 13 residues. From germline, CDR1 is WSHSY and CDR2 SAAADI. Here the CDR3 reads CASRETDPYEQYF. CDR3 nucleotide sequence: TGCGCCAGCAGAGAGACAGACCCTTACGAGCAGTACTTC.

This rearrangement joins TRBV10-1 to TRBJ2-3, with TRBD2 identical over 14 bases. Germline lookup yields CDR1 WNHNN and CDR2 SYGVQD (reference sequence). The CDR3 contains 15 residues. The trim removed 6 bases at V and 6 bases at J, leaving 5 bases unmatched. CDR3 region: CASSGGLAGGDTQYF. The CDR3 nucleotides are TGCGCCAGCAGCGGAGGACTAGCGGGAGGCGATACGCAGTATTTT.

The chain carries TRBV25-1 and TRBJ2-3, with 9 bases that match TRBD1. With V trimmed by 2 bases and J by 5 bases, 8 bases remained unmatched. CDR1 MGHDK and CDR2 SYGVNS come from the germline V gene. The CDR3 contains 16 residues. The CDR3 DNA sequence: TGTGCCAGCAGTGAAAAGGCACAGGGGGCCCAAGATACGCAGTATTTT. Amino acids: CASSEKAQGAQDTQYF.

About this clone: In this CDR3 the conserved last residue, phenylalanine or tryptophan, is missing, so a read error is likely. The DNA is left out, because the CDR3 cannot be placed on it with certainty; the CDR3 is given as TCRdb lists it. Here the CDR3 reads CASSRIIRTK. The genes are TRBV14 and TRBJ1-1; the D segment call TRBD1 is taken from the table without a DNA check. With termini counted, the CDR3 has 10 amino acids. The germline CDR1 and CDR2 sequences are SGHDN and FVKESK.

The V call is TRBV7-9, the J call TRBJ1-4; the D gene is possibly TRBD1 (5 bases). Germline assignment: CDR1 SEHNR and CDR2 FQNEAQ (reference sequence). Deletions cut 0 bases from V and 7 bases from J, with 9 bases between. This CDR3 is 14 amino acids long. CDR3 in amino acids: CASSLAGAGEKLFF. The CDR3 nucleotides read TGTGCCAGCAGCTTAGCAGGGGCCGGTGAAAAACTGTTTTTT. Full variable domain (outside the CDR3, taken from reference TRBV7-9 and TRBJ1-4): DTGVSQNPRHKITKRGQNVTFRCDPISEHNRLYWYRQTLGQGPEFLTYFQNEAQLEKSRLLSDRFSAERPKGSFSTLEIQRTEQGDSAMYLCASSLAGAGEKLFFGSGTQLSVL.

The chain couples TRBV5-6 to TRBJ2-5, with 8 positions matching TRBD1. V lost 3 bases and J lost 4; bases outside the gene matches: 14. Per germline, CDR1 SGHDT and CDR2 YYEEEE. The CDR3 is 17 amino acids. CDR3 sequence (DNA): TGTGCCAGCAGCTCGATCAGGGGGCCCAAACCACTAGAGACCCAGTACTTC. Its translation: CASSSIRGPKPLETQYF.

This clone was seen just once. This chain uses TRBV29-1 with TRBJ1-1; D gene uncertain. CDR3 size: 14 residues. V was cut by 3 bases and J by 0 bases, with 11 bases left in between. The germline gives CDR1 SQVTM, CDR2 ANQGSEA. CDR3 sequence reads: CSVERGPLNTEAFF. The CDR3 bases are TGCAGCGTTGAGCGGGGTCCCCTGAACACTGAAGCTTTCTTT.

V is TRBV7-8 and J is TRBJ1-5, with D hard to call. Trimming stripped 3 bases from V and 7 bases from J, with 7 bases between. From germline, CDR1 is SGHVS and CDR2 FQNEAQ. CDR3 size: 12 residues. CDR3 in amino acids: CASSFGGQPQHF. CDR3 coding DNA: TGTGCCAGCAGCTTTGGTGGCCAGCCCCAGCATTTT.

The gene calls are TRBV10-3 and TRBJ1-1, with 8 bases matching TRBD1. J was trimmed by 5 bases and V by 6 bases; bases with no gene match: 14. Germline V gene lookup returns CDR1 ENHRY and CDR2 SYGVKD. This CDR3 contains 16 residues. The CDR3 is CAIREKLEQGDTEAFF. CDR3 nucleotides: TGTGCCATCAGAGAAAAGTTGGAACAGGGGGATACTGAAGCTTTCTTT.

A word on this clone: The germline gene is not matched at one end of the junction; a read error may be the cause. J is TRBJ2-1 and V is TRBV15, with 12 bases lining up with TRBD1. Germline values: CDR1 LNHNV, CDR2 YYDKDF (reference sequence). The CDR3 contains 20 residues. The CDR3 is CATSRAGTGGLAGSHNEQFF. The CDR3 nucleotides are TGTGCCACCAGCAGAGCCGGGACAGGGGGCCTAGCGGGCTCCCACAATGAGCAGTTCTTC.

The J gene is TRBJ2-1, the V gene TRBV5-1, with D perhaps matching TRBD2 (6 bases). The germline gives CDR1 SGHRS, CDR2 YFSETQ. V shed 1 base and J shed 8 bases, with 10 bases lying between them. This CDR3 is built from 13 residues. CDR3 sequence reads: CASSLLKRDEQFF. DNA of the CDR3: TGCGCCAGCAGCTTGCTTAAGCGGGATGAGCAGTTCTTC.

The genes are TRBV7-9 and TRBJ2-1; TRBD2 matches 12 bases. Germline trimming cut 6 bases from V and 8 bases from J; bases unmatched to any gene: 8. This CDR3 comprises 15 residues. The V gene's germline CDR1 is SEHNR and CDR2 FQNEAQ (reference sequence). The CDR3 nucleotides read TGTGCCAGCAGTTCCTCTAGCGGGAGGGTGGATGAGCAGTTCTTC. Protein sequence: CASSSSSGRVDEQFF.